This T cell receptor beta chain came from a study of T cell clonotyping in hematopoietic cell transplantation. Findings and limits, study-wide: Few recipient clonotypes overlapped donors; over 95% were de novo at given depth. Higher Inverse Simpson Index values in graft donor and pretransplant recipient predicted broader posttransplant TCR diversity.

A remark on this clone: Its antigen is not identified.

This table comes from immunoSEQ multiplex PCR, and its TCRdb copy is limited to in-frame clones, with some not included. The table has 3,200 or so clones, over 60% seen once. Germline V CDR1 and CDR2: SNHLY, FYNNEI. CDR3 length: 13 residues. Trimming shortened V by 1 base and J by 8 bases, and 8 bases separated the two germline ends. Recipient blood drawn about 28 days pretransplant and days 30, 100, 180 after. The V gene is TRBV2, the J gene TRBJ1-4; D call uncertain. The sequences come from peripheral blood mononuclear cells, collected 30 days after allogeneic stem cell transplant. This TCR was recovered from a female patient between 30 and 40 years old who had an allogeneic stem cell transplant, so T cells may come from the graft donor. Some clones in this sample may be carry-over from other donors' samples. Written as DNA, the CDR3 is TGTGCCAGCAGTGAAGAGTACCGGGAAAAACTGTTTTTT. It is translated as CASSEEYREKLFF.